The next 21 T cell receptor beta chains were all read from a single sample in a study of T cell therapy after organ transplantation. Sequencing used immunoSEQ multiplex PCR; TCRdb keeps in-frame clones, though not all of them. The table shows tens of thousands of clones, with less than 95% occurring only once. These TCRs' antigens remain unknown. The material sequenced was CD8+ T cells from blood, taken before autologous CMV-specific T cell therapy. These receptors were collected from a human patient who had received a solid organ transplant and had CMV disease.

The chain uses TRBV5-1 and TRBJ1-1; weak D call: TRBD1 (6 bases). This CDR3 is built from 15 residues. V lost 3 bases to trimming and J lost 3 bases, with 15 bases between them. In germline, CDR1 is SGHRS, CDR2 YFSETQ. The CDR3 nucleotides are TGCGCCAGCAGCTCGACCCAGGGGAGGTACACTGAAGCTTTCTTT. Its translation: CASSSTQGRYTEAFF.

V is TRBV5-6 and J is TRBJ2-3, with D perhaps TRBD1 (6 bases). The CDR3 is made up of 15 amino acids. Trimming left V 2 bases short and J 5 bases short, with 15 bases between. Looked up from germline, CDR1 is SGHDT and CDR2 is YYEEEE. The CDR3 is CASSFVRQGRDTQYF. The CDR3, as DNA: TGTGCCAGCAGCTTTGTACGCCAGGGGAGAGATACGCAGTATTTT. The variable domain in full, with the rest retrieved from reference TRBV5-6 and TRBJ2-3, is DAGVTQSPTHLIKTRGQQVTLRCSPKSGHDTVSWYQQALGQGPQFIFQYYEEEERQRGNFPDRFSGHQFPNYSSELNVNALLLGDSALYLCASSFVRQGRDTQYFGPGTRLTVL.

The gene calls are TRBV7-9 and TRBJ1-2, with TRBD1 matching 9 bases. Germline CDR1 SEHNR, CDR2 FQNEAQ (reference sequence). Trimming removed 6 bases from V and 4 bases from J; junction bases left unmatched: 9. The CDR3 extends over 15 amino acids. The CDR3 sequence: CASRPDRGKGYGYTF. The DNA for the CDR3 is TGTGCCAGCAGACCCGACAGGGGGAAGGGCTATGGCTACACCTTC. The variable domain in full, with the rest retrieved from reference TRBV7-9 and TRBJ1-2, is DTGVSQNPRHKITKRGQNVTFRCDPISEHNRLYWYRQTLGQGPEFLTYFQNEAQLEKSRLLSDRFSAERPKGSFSTLEIQRTEQGDSAMYLCASRPDRGKGYGYTFGSGTRLTVV.

This rearrangement joins TRBV27 to TRBJ2-1, with TRBD2 identical over 13 bases. The CDR3 has 18 amino acids. Unmatched junction bases numbered 19, after V lost 8 bases and J lost 9 bases. Germline V lookup: CDR1 MNHEY, CDR2 SMNVEV (reference sequence). CDR3 nucleotide sequence: TGTGCCAGCGGCTTGTCACTAGCGGGAGGGGCGGATTTTGGTGAGCAGTTCTTC. Protein: CASGLSLAGGADFGEQFF.

The chain recombines TRBV5-6 with TRBJ1-2; 7 bases are a match to TRBD1. V lost 4 bases, J lost 2 bases, and 11 bases stayed unmatched. The CDR3 contains 16 residues. Germline CDR1 is SGHDT and CDR2 is YYEEEE. This CDR3 reads CASSALTGWGNYGYTF. In DNA form, the CDR3 reads TGTGCCAGCAGCGCCCTGACAGGGTGGGGGAACTATGGCTACACCTTC.

The chain carries TRBV5-5 and TRBJ1-1; D call uncertain. This CDR3 contains 14 residues. CDR1 is SGHKS, CDR2 YYEKEE, per germline (reference sequence). The V end lost 1 base, the J end lost 1 base, and 8 bases lay between the germline ends. CDR3 nucleotide sequence: TGTGCCAGCAGCTTGACACAGAGGAACACTGAAGCTTTCTTT. Protein: CASSLTQRNTEAFF. Full variable domain (rest looked up from reference TRBV5-5 and TRBJ1-1): DAGVTQSPTHLIKTRGQQVTLRCSPISGHKSVSWYQQVLGQGPQFIFQYYEKEERGRGNFPDRFSARQFPNYSSELNVNALLLGDSALYLCASSLTQRNTEAFFGQGTRLTVV.

The V gene is TRBV6-5, the J gene TRBJ1-1, with D hard to call. From germline, CDR1 is MNHEY and CDR2 SVGAGI. Trimming removed 0 bases at V and 2 bases at J, with 4 bases between. The CDR3 runs 13 residues. This CDR3 is CASSYSANTEAFF. CDR3 DNA sequence: TGTGCCAGCAGTTACTCAGCAAACACTGAAGCTTTCTTT.

The chain links TRBV4-1 to TRBJ1-1; 8 nucleotides match TRBD1. The ends lost 3 bases at V and 0 bases at J; junction bases unmatched: 6. In germline, CDR1 is MGHRA, CDR2 YSYEKL. The CDR3 spans 16 residues. The CDR3: CASSHATGGMNTEAFF. DNA for the CDR3: TGCGCCAGCAGCCATGCCACAGGGGGGATGAACACTGAAGCTTTCTTT.

In its sample, this clone was seen a few times. The V and J genes are TRBV4-2 and TRBJ1-2; D unclear. Germline V gives CDR1 LGHNA, CDR2 YNFKEQ. V was shortened by 0 bases and J by 7 bases, with 9 bases between the two germline ends. This CDR3 is 13 amino acids long. The CDR3 DNA is TGTGCCAGCAGCCAAGAGGGTGGGTTTGGCTACACCTTC. Amino acids: CASSQEGGFGYTF.

As for this clone: One junction end does not reproduce the germline sequence, and a read error may be involved. The chain recombines TRBV7-7 with TRBJ2-2; 7 bases line up with TRBD1. Germline V gives CDR1 SSHAT, CDR2 FNYEAQ (reference sequence). The CDR3 is made up of 17 amino acids. CDR3 in amino acids: CASSLQGSPSNTGELFF. CDR3 DNA: TGTGCTAGCAGCTTACAGGGGTCACCCTCGAACACCGGGGAGCTGTTTTTT.

This clone was recorded once. This rearrangement joins TRBV14 to TRBJ2-3, with 10 positions matching TRBD1. The CDR3 covers 20 residues. Germline V CDR1 and CDR2: SGHDN, FVKESK. V lost 1 base to trimming and J lost 1 base; unmatched junction nucleotides: 14. The CDR3 region has the DNA TGTGCCAGCAGCCAAGTAGGCGGGACAGGGGCACTCTGGGGCACAGATACGCAGTATTTT. Its translation: CASSQVGGTGALWGTDTQYF.

The rearrangement joins TRBV9 to TRBJ1-1; TRBD1 might be the D (6 bases). V was pared by 3 bases and J by 5 bases, with 17 bases between. In germline, CDR1 is SGDLS, CDR2 YYNGEE. The CDR3 covers 15 residues. The DNA of the CDR3 is TGTGCCAGCAGCGCAGAACAGGGAAGGCTAACTGAAGCTTTCTTT. Translation: CASSAEQGRLTEAFF.

The chain couples TRBV9 to TRBJ2-7, with 9 nucleotides matching TRBD1. Per the germline V gene, CDR1 is SGDLS and CDR2 is YYNGEE. The CDR3 is 15 amino acids. With V trimmed by 3 bases and J by 4 bases, 8 bases remained unmatched. The DNA for the CDR3 is TGTGCCAGCAGCGCCGGGACAGGGTTCAATTACGAGCAGTACTTC. This translates into CASSAGTGFNYEQYF. Full variable domain (rest looked up from reference TRBV9 and TRBJ2-7): DSGVTQTPKHLITATGQRVTLRCSPRSGDLSVYWYQQSLDQGLQFLIQYYNGEERAKGNILERFSAQQFPDLHSELNLSSLELGDSALYFCASSAGTGFNYEQYFGPGTRLTVT.

This rearrangement joins TRBV30 to TRBJ1-5; no firm D call. The CDR3 runs to 14 residues. With 0 bases removed from V and 3 bases from J, the gap between germline ends came to 9 bases. Germline CDR1 reads GTSNPN; CDR2 reads SVGIG (reference sequence). The DNA of the CDR3 is TGTGCCTGGAGTGTGACGGCTCCCAATCAGCCCCAGCATTTT. It encodes CAWSVTAPNQPQHF.

V usage is TRBV6-5 and J usage is TRBJ1-5; D remains ambiguous. The V end was cut by 3 bases, the J end by 2 bases, with 8 bases between. CDR3 length: 14 residues. CDR1 and CDR2 (germline): MNHEY, SVGAGI. The CDR3: CASSYGTGNQPQHF. The CDR3 DNA is TGTGCCAGCAGTTATGGTACGGGCAATCAGCCCCAGCATTTT.

This clone has only one observation. This chain connects TRBV6-6 to TRBJ1-1; unclear D gene. The CDR3 is 14 residues long. The germline V gene has CDR1 MNHNY and CDR2 SVGAGI (reference sequence). The V end lost 8 bases, the J end lost 1 base, and 14 bases lay between the germline ends. CDR3 residues: CASHGWGENTEAFF. Here the CDR3 DNA reads TGTGCCAGCCACGGATGGGGAGAGAACACTGAAGCTTTCTTT.

J is TRBJ1-5 and V is TRBV5-1; 8 bases align to TRBD1. Germline CDR1 reads SGHRS; CDR2 reads YFSETQ. The CDR3 covers 15 residues. V dropped 4 bases and J dropped 4; count of bases not matched to a gene: 7. CDR3 nucleotide sequence: TGCGCCAGCAGCCCGACAGGGGATGGGAATCAGCCCCAGCATTTT. Translation gives CASSPTGDGNQPQHF.

V usage is TRBV27 and J usage is TRBJ2-7; 7 bases agree with TRBD1. Looked up from germline, CDR1 is MNHEY and CDR2 is SMNVEV (reference sequence). CDR3 length equals 15 residues. V lost 5 bases and J lost 2; bases outside the gene matches: 9. The CDR3 protein is CASSIQGKSPYEQYF. For the CDR3, the DNA is TGTGCCAGCAGTATACAGGGGAAGTCGCCCTACGAGCAGTACTTC.

J is TRBJ2-7 and V is TRBV19; perhaps TRBD2 as D (5 bases). In germline, CDR1 is LNHDA, CDR2 SQIVND (reference sequence). The CDR3 is made up of 15 amino acids. V lost 1 base to trimming and J lost 5 bases, with 15 bases between them. CDR3 protein: CASSIVSGITHEQYF. The CDR3 DNA is TGTGCCAGTAGTATAGTTTCGGGGATAACTCACGAGCAGTACTTC.

The V call is TRBV6-6, the J call TRBJ1-5; weak D call: TRBD1 (6 bases). The length of the CDR3 is 14 residues. The V gene's germline CDR1 is MNHNY and CDR2 SVGAGI (reference sequence). Trimming took off 5 bases at V and 2 bases at J, with 10 bases between the two ends. CDR3 loop: CASSAGAGNQPQHF. CDR3 DNA: TGTGCCAGCAGTGCAGGGGCAGGCAATCAGCCCCAGCATTTT.

This clone was seen once. The chain recombines TRBV27 with TRBJ1-6; D is possibly TRBD1 (6 bases). V was trimmed by 2 bases and J by 5 bases, leaving 16 bases between them. This CDR3 spans 17 amino acids. Per germline, CDR1 MNHEY and CDR2 SMNVEV (reference sequence). CDR3 in DNA: TGTGCCAGCAGTTTAGGGGCAGGGGTGGATCATAATTCACCCCTCCACTTT. Translating it yields CASSLGAGVDHNSPLHF.